The present TCR beta chain was sequenced within a study of T cell responses to AZD1222 COVID-19 vaccine. Study observations and caveats: Seropositive at baseline were only six or seven AZD1222 recipients. Per reports, nearly half of all spike-specific TCRs target regions that are unmutated in variants.

TCRdb keeps only in-frame clones here, not all; method: immunoSEQ multiplex PCR. The sample lists roughly 160,000 clones, 85% to 95% occurring once. This clone appeared once. Its specificity is not known. CDR3 length: 18 amino acids. In germline, CDR1 is LGHNA, CDR2 YSLEER. With 3 bases removed from V and 7 bases from J, the gap between germline ends came to 25 bases. The clonotype was recovered from an adult in good health. Sample: peripheral blood, taken on day 0 of AZD1222 vaccination. The V and J genes are TRBV4-3 and TRBJ2-1; either TRBD1 or TRBD2 may fit D (6 bases each). The CDR3 sequence: CASSQGGGLRSRGNEQFF. The CDR3 DNA sequence: TGCGCCAGCAGCCAGGGGGGTGGGTTGAGGAGCAGGGGAAATGAGCAGTTCTTC.